These T cell receptor beta chains were read from a single sample in a study of post-analysis software for immune sequencing data. TCRdb reprocessed the PCR reads via MiXCR and lists one record per CDR3 protein. The sample carries about 770,000 distinct CDR3 sequences, more than 45% recorded once. The sequenced sample was blood. These receptors all come from a girl aged 5-17 years with multiple sclerosis. The CDR3 runs from the conserved cysteine through the conserved F or W. The order of the fields is CDR3 DNA, CDR3 protein, CDR3 length, V gene, clone size, D gene, J gene. The D gene is left open where the match is weak. Clone size is shown for a subset of rows, as once, few, many or a class of expanded clone.

DNA: TGTGCCAGCAGCTTAACGGGAGTGTCCAGGGCTGAGACCCAGTACTTC; CDR3: CASSLTGVSRAETQYF; length: 16; V: TRBV7-3; size: -; D: -; J: TRBJ2-5
DNA: TGTGCCAGCAGCCAAGATAGGGCGGGAAACATTCGGTACTTC; CDR3: CASSQDRAGNIRYF; length: 14; V: TRBV4-2; size: -; D: -; J: TRBJ2-4
DNA: TGTGCCAGCAGTACCCCGAGACTAAGCGCGGGAGTGGCGGGTGAGCAGTTCTTC; CDR3: CASSTPRLSAGVAGEQFF; length: 18; V: TRBV6-2/TRBV6-3; size: few; D: TRBD2; J: TRBJ2-1
DNA: TGTGCCAGCAGGGGATCGGGTCAGGGAGAGACCCAGTACTTC; CDR3: CASRGSGQGETQYF; length: 14; V: TRBV7-9; size: -; D: -; J: TRBJ2-5
DNA: TGTGCCAGCAGCTTGACAGGGGGTACTATTTACAATGAGCAGTTCTTC; CDR3: CASSLTGGTIYNEQFF; length: 16; V: TRBV5-5; size: -; D: TRBD1; J: TRBJ2-1
DNA: TGCAGTGCCCCCAGAAGCAGGAGGGCTGGTGAGCAGTTCTTC; CDR3: CSAPRSRRAGEQFF; length: 14; V: TRBV20-1; size: -; D: -; J: TRBJ2-1
DNA: TGTGCCAGCAGCTTAGATCCCCAGGGTGAGCAGTTCTTC; CDR3: CASSLDPQGEQFF; length: 13; V: TRBV11-2; size: -; D: -; J: TRBJ2-1
DNA: TGTGCCAGCAGCGTAGAGAGCGGGAGCTCCTACGAGCAGTACTTC; CDR3: CASSVESGSSYEQYF; length: 15; V: TRBV9; size: -; D: TRBD2; J: TRBJ2-7
DNA: TGTGCCAGCAGCTTACGACTAGCGAAGAATGAGCAGTTCTTC; CDR3: CASSLRLAKNEQFF; length: 14; V: TRBV7-9; size: -; D: TRBD2; J: TRBJ2-1
DNA: TGTGCCAGCGGTTCGTTGGAAGAGCAGTACTTC; CDR3: CASGSLEEQYF; length: 11; V: TRBV12-3/TRBV12-4; size: -; D: -; J: TRBJ2-5
DNA: TGCGCCAGCAGCCCGAGGGGACAGGAAGGTCAGCCCCAGCATTTT; CDR3: CASSPRGQEGQPQHF; length: 15; V: TRBV5-1; size: once; D: TRBD1; J: TRBJ1-5
DNA: TGCGCCACCAGCGGAGAGGTGCCAGACACAGATACGCAGTATTTT; CDR3: CATSGEVPDTDTQYF; length: 15; V: TRBV15; size: -; D: -; J: TRBJ2-3
DNA: TGTGCCAGCAGCTTAGGACCAGGGGGCGCTGACGAGCAGTACTTC; CDR3: CASSLGPGGADEQYF; length: 15; V: TRBV7-2; size: -; D: TRBD1; J: TRBJ2-7
DNA: TGCGCCAGCACGGTGGTAGCGGGAGAGCGGGGCAATGAGCAGTTCTTC; CDR3: CASTVVAGERGNEQFF; length: 16; V: TRBV5-1; size: once; D: TRBD2; J: TRBJ2-1
DNA: TGCAGCGTTGAAGATCGGGACAGGGGGCAGGGGGGCTACACCTTC; CDR3: CSVEDRDRGQGGYTF; length: 15; V: TRBV29-1; size: few; D: TRBD1; J: TRBJ1-2
DNA: TGCGCCAGCAGCTTGACGGGAGTAAGGGAGCAGTACTTC; CDR3: CASSLTGVREQYF; length: 13; V: TRBV5-1; size: -; D: -; J: TRBJ2-7
DNA: TGCAGTGCTAGAGATCTGCTAGCGGGAGGATCGGAGCAGTACTTC; CDR3: CSARDLLAGGSEQYF; length: 15; V: TRBV20-1; size: -; D: TRBD2; J: TRBJ2-5
DNA: TGTGCCAGCAGCGGACAGGGCAAGAACACTGAAGCTTTCTTT; CDR3: CASSGQGKNTEAFF; length: 14; V: TRBV12-3/TRBV12-4; size: -; D: TRBD1; J: TRBJ1-1
DNA: TGTGCCACCAGTGATGGTAGTGTCGCAGATACGCAGTATTTT; CDR3: CATSDGSVADTQYF; length: 14; V: TRBV24-1; size: -; D: -; J: TRBJ2-3
DNA: TGTGCCAGCACCCCGGGCGGGTCAGGCTCCTACGAGCAGTACTTC; CDR3: CASTPGGSGSYEQYF; length: 15; V: TRBV9; size: few; D: -; J: TRBJ2-7
DNA: TGTGCCAGCAGTCAACAGTTCTACGAGCAGTACTTC; CDR3: CASSQQFYEQYF; length: 12; V: TRBV28; size: -; D: -; J: TRBJ2-7
DNA: TGTGCCAGCAGTTTCCTCCCCTCGGGGGCGGGCAAAAACATTCAGTACTTC; CDR3: CASSFLPSGAGKNIQYF; length: 17; V: TRBV12-3/TRBV12-4; size: once; D: -; J: TRBJ2-4
DNA: TGTGCCAGCAGCCAGAATAATCAAGCGGGACCCTCCTACGAGCAGTACTTC; CDR3: CASSQNNQAGPSYEQYF; length: 17; V: TRBV7-2; size: -; D: TRBD2; J: TRBJ2-7
DNA: TGTGCCAGCAGCTTAGGCATATTGGGCTATGGCTACACCTTC; CDR3: CASSLGILGYGYTF; length: 14; V: TRBV13; size: -; D: -; J: TRBJ1-2
DNA: TGTGCCAGCAGCAAAGGGGATCAGCCCCAGCATTTT; CDR3: CASSKGDQPQHF; length: 12; V: TRBV21-1; size: few; D: -; J: TRBJ1-5
DNA: TGCAGTGCTAGAACACTAGCGGGAGAGGTCAATGAGCAGTTCTTC; CDR3: CSARTLAGEVNEQFF; length: 15; V: TRBV20-1; size: once; D: TRBD2; J: TRBJ2-1
DNA: TGCAGTGCTAGAGATCACAAGGGAAGCGATGGCTACACCTTC; CDR3: CSARDHKGSDGYTF; length: 14; V: TRBV20-1; size: -; D: -; J: TRBJ1-2
DNA: TGCAGCGTTCCGGGCCTCTATGGCTACACCTTC; CDR3: CSVPGLYGYTF; length: 11; V: TRBV29-1; size: -; D: -; J: TRBJ1-2
DNA: TGTGCCATCAGTGAGACCCCAGGGAGGTTGACGGGGGAGGGCCCCTACGAGCAGTACTTC; CDR3: CAISETPGRLTGEGPYEQYF; length: 20; V: TRBV10-3; size: few; D: TRBD2; J: TRBJ2-7
DNA: TGTGCCAGCCTGGGACACACCGACAATGAGCAGTTCTTC; CDR3: CASLGHTDNEQFF; length: 13; V: TRBV11-3; size: -; D: -; J: TRBJ2-1
DNA: TGTGCCAGCAGGCCGGGGGAGCAGTACTTC; CDR3: CASRPGEQYF; length: 10; V: TRBV28; size: -; D: -; J: TRBJ2-7
DNA: TGCAGTGCTAGAGCGGGGGCGCGAGTCTATGGCTACACCTTC; CDR3: CSARAGARVYGYTF; length: 14; V: TRBV20-1; size: -; D: -; J: TRBJ1-2
DNA: TGTGCCAGCAGCTTAGGTAGGGCGGGAGAAAACGGAGAGACCCAGTACTTC; CDR3: CASSLGRAGENGETQYF; length: 17; V: TRBV7-9; size: once; D: TRBD2; J: TRBJ2-5
DNA: TGTGCCAGCAGTCATAGCGGCTACACAGATACGCAGTATTTT; CDR3: CASSHSGYTDTQYF; length: 14; V: TRBV11-2; size: -; D: -; J: TRBJ2-3
DNA: TGCAGTGCTCTGAGGGGTCCGGATCAGCCCCAGCATTTT; CDR3: CSALRGPDQPQHF; length: 13; V: TRBV20-1; size: -; D: -; J: TRBJ1-5
DNA: TGTGCCACCAGCAGAGATAGGGGTCTCCGGAGCAATCAGCCCCAGCATTTT; CDR3: CATSRDRGLRSNQPQHF; length: 17; V: TRBV15; size: -; D: -; J: TRBJ1-5
DNA: TGTGCCAGCAGTTTGCCGATGAGTTCCGAGCAGTACTTC; CDR3: CASSLPMSSEQYF; length: 13; V: TRBV12-3/TRBV12-4; size: -; D: -; J: TRBJ2-7
DNA: TGTGCCAGCAGCATTAGCGAGAGCTCCTACAATGAGCAGTTCTTC; CDR3: CASSISESSYNEQFF; length: 15; V: TRBV7-8; size: -; D: -; J: TRBJ2-1
DNA: TGTGCCAGCAGTTCAGGGGGGGGAAAAAGGGTTCAGTACTTC; CDR3: CASSSGGGKRVQYF; length: 14; V: TRBV28; size: -; D: -; J: TRBJ2-4
DNA: TGTGCCAGCCTCTCGCGGAGGGGACTGAGCTCCTACGAGCAGTACTTC; CDR3: CASLSRRGLSSYEQYF; length: 16; V: TRBV6-4; size: -; D: -; J: TRBJ2-7
DNA: TGCAGTGCTAGGCGGGAGTTACTTCTTCAAGAGACCCAGTACTTC; CDR3: CSARRELLLQETQYF; length: 15; V: TRBV20-1; size: -; D: TRBD2; J: TRBJ2-5
DNA: TGTGCCTGGGGTAAGATCACAACCCCTCGTGGCTACACCTTC; CDR3: CAWGKITTPRGYTF; length: 14; V: TRBV30; size: few; D: -; J: TRBJ1-2
DNA: TGCGCCAGCAGCCAAGGGTCCCCGAGGGGCTACAATGAGCAGTTCTTC; CDR3: CASSQGSPRGYNEQFF; length: 16; V: TRBV4-1; size: -; D: -; J: TRBJ2-1
DNA: TGTGCCAGCAGCCCCCGCGGCTCTAGGGGCAATGAGCAGTTCTTC; CDR3: CASSPRGSRGNEQFF; length: 15; V: TRBV7-3; size: once; D: -; J: TRBJ2-1
DNA: TGCAGTGCCCGGATAGGGACCGACAGGTTTAATGAAAAACTGTTTTTT; CDR3: CSARIGTDRFNEKLFF; length: 16; V: TRBV20-1; size: -; D: -; J: TRBJ1-4
DNA: TGTGCCAGCAGCCCCTTGGCGGGAGTACTTGAGCAGTTCTTC; CDR3: CASSPLAGVLEQFF; length: 14; V: TRBV3-1; size: -; D: TRBD2; J: TRBJ2-1
DNA: TGCAGTGCTCCCCCCTTGCCCTCCTGCAATGAGCAGTTCTTC; CDR3: CSAPPLPSCNEQFF; length: 14; V: TRBV20-1; size: -; D: -; J: TRBJ2-1
DNA: TGTGCCAGCAGTGAGACAGGGGTGTATGGCTACACCTTC; CDR3: CASSETGVYGYTF; length: 13; V: TRBV6-1; size: few; D: TRBD1; J: TRBJ1-2
DNA: TGTGCCAGCAGCCCTATCTCTGGCTATGGCTACACCTTC; CDR3: CASSPISGYGYTF; length: 13; V: TRBV12-3/TRBV12-4; size: -; D: -; J: TRBJ1-2